A single sample is the source of the 26 T cell receptor beta chains below, sequenced in a study of vaccination and CD4 T cells after COVID-19. Treatment given: roughly ten-day PBMC culture with coronavirus spike peptide pools or control peptides (ViraFEST assay). From the unexposed donor, CD4+ T cells were collected ahead of the COVID-19 pandemic (2011-2018). Once obtained from cultured CD4+ T cells, the DNA was sequenced using the Oncomine TCR Beta short-read assay. TCRdb passed the PCR reads through MiXCR, listing each CDR3 protein once. The table has several thousand distinct CDR3 sequences, about a third seen once; the top ten hold 25% to 35%. The antigens of these receptors remain unknown. Source material: CD4+ T cells from blood, cultured in vitro. These receptors were collected from a human donor in good health.

By share, this clonotype ranks as hyperexpanded. This chain joins TRBV18 and TRBJ2-5; 8 nucleotides agree with TRBD1. Germline assignment: CDR1 KGHSH and CDR2 LQKENI. J gave up 4 bases and V 7 bases, and 11 bases lay outside the gene matches. The CDR3 totals 15 residues. In DNA, the CDR3 is TGTGCCAGCTTACCTGGGACAGGAGGGCCAGAGACCCAGTACTTC. It translates to CASLPGTGGPETQYF.

Comments on this clonotype: The junction differs from germline at one of its ends, possibly a read error. The chain couples TRBV7-6 to TRBJ2-3; D not resolved. CDR3 length: 16 residues. Germline assignment: CDR1 SGHVS and CDR2 FNYEAQ. CDR3 loop: CASSLGNYPSTDTQYF. The CDR3 coding sequence is TGTGCTAGCAGCTTAGGAAACTACCCTAGCACAGATACGCAGTATTTT.

This clonotype is medium-sized. This chain joins TRBV20-1 and TRBJ1-2; D might be TRBD1 (6 bases). Germline CDR1 is DFQATT and CDR2 is SNEGSKA (reference sequence). CDR3 length equals 12 residues. Trimming shortened V by 4 bases and J by 0 bases, and 6 bases separated the two germline ends. The DNA of the CDR3 is TGCAGTGCTACAGGGGCTAACTATGGCTACACCTTC. This translates into CSATGANYGYTF.

This clonotype was counted a few times. V usage is TRBV18 and J usage is TRBJ1-1; D uncertain. V lost 2 bases, J lost 0 bases, and 7 bases lay in between. CDR3 length: 14 amino acids. Germline V gene sequence: CDR1 KGHSH, CDR2 LQKENI. The CDR3 spells CASSPAGLNTEAFF. Written as DNA, the CDR3 is TGTGCCAGCTCACCAGCCGGCCTGAACACTGAAGCTTTCTTT. Combining the CDR3 with reference TRBV18 and TRBJ1-1 gives the whole variable domain NAGVMQNPRHLVRRRGQEARLRCSPMKGHSHVYWYRQLPEEGLKFMVYLQKENIIDESGMPKERFSAEFPKEGPSILRIQQVVRGDSAAYFCASSPAGLNTEAFFGQGTRLTVV.

The table lists this clonotype with a few counts. J is TRBJ1-5 and V is TRBV2; D possibly corresponds to TRBD1 (6 bases). V lost 7 bases to trimming and J lost 3 bases, with 7 bases between them. Germline values: CDR1 SNHLY, CDR2 FYNNEI. The CDR3 is 12 amino acids. The CDR3 region is CASNRDNQPQHF. The CDR3 coding sequence is TGTGCCAGCAACAGGGACAATCAGCCCCAGCATTTT.

A few counts support this clonotype. The rearrangement links TRBV10-2 to TRBJ1-5, with unresolved D. CDR3 length: 15 amino acids. The ends were cut back, 4 bases at V and 2 bases at J, with 12 bases in the middle. Germline CDR1 reads WSHSY; CDR2 reads SAAADI. CDR3 nucleotide sequence: TGCGCCAGCAGTGGTGGGGAAATCGGCAATCAGCCCCAGCATTTT. This codes for CASSGGEIGNQPQHF.

The chain couples TRBV24-1 to TRBJ2-2; D is perhaps TRBD1 (6 bases). The V and J ends lost 2 bases and 7 bases respectively, with 16 bases between them. The CDR3 extends over 16 amino acids. Looked up from germline, CDR1 is KGHDR and CDR2 is SFDVKD. CDR3 sequence (DNA): TGTGCCACCAGTGATTCCGCGGACAGAATCGGCGGGGAGCTGTTTTTT. Its translation is CATSDSADRIGGELFF.

This clonotype was counted only a few times. V and J are TRBV27 and TRBJ1-6, with unresolved D. CDR3 size: 15 residues. The V gene lost 2 bases and the J gene lost 6 bases, with 11 bases spanning the gap. Per the germline V gene, CDR1 is MNHEY and CDR2 is SMNVEV (reference sequence). The CDR3 loop reads CASSLQEFPNSPLHF. CDR3 nucleotides: TGTGCCAGCAGTTTACAGGAGTTCCCTAATTCACCCCTCCACTTT.

This clonotype was picked up a small number of times. This sequence joins TRBV6-5 and TRBJ2-2; 8 nucleotides agree with TRBD1. The CDR3 length is 15 residues. The V and J ends lost 4 bases and 1 base, in that order; junction bases with no gene match: 2. CDR1 and CDR2 from the germline V gene are MNHEY and SVGAGI. CDR3 bases: TGTGCCAGCAGTTGGACAGGGCAGAACACCGGGGAGCTGTTTTTT. Its translation is CASSWTGQNTGELFF.

V is TRBV6-5 and J is TRBJ2-4; 10 bases map to TRBD1. The trim removed 0 bases at V and 5 bases at J, leaving 4 bases unmatched. In germline, CDR1 is MNHEY, CDR2 SVGAGI. The CDR3 contains 16 residues. DNA of the CDR3: TGTGCCAGCAGTTACTCCCTCGGGACAGGGGAAAACATTCAGTACTTC. Residues: CASSYSLGTGENIQYF.

In regard to this clonotype: The junction departs from the called germline gene at one end, perhaps through a read error. The J gene is TRBJ2-7, the V gene TRBV7-9; D not certain. The CDR3 spans 11 residues. Germline V lookup: CDR1 SEHNR, CDR2 FQNEAQ (reference sequence). The DNA of the CDR3 is TGTGCCAACAGCGAGTTCAACGAGCAGTACTTC. It translates to CANSEFNEQYF. Complete variable domain (other parts from reference TRBV7-9 and TRBJ2-7): DTGVSQNPRHKITKRGQNVTFRCDPISEHNRLYWYRQTLGQGPEFLTYFQNEAQLEKSRLLSDRFSAERPKGSFSTLEIQRTEQGDSAMYLCANSEFNEQYFGPGTRLTVT.

The chain carries TRBV28 and TRBJ2-5, with D unclear. V shed 5 bases and J shed 4 bases, with 11 bases lying between them. Germline V gene lookup returns CDR1 MDHEN and CDR2 SYDVKM. This CDR3 spans 13 amino acids. The CDR3 loop reads CASSISGIETQYF. Here the CDR3 DNA reads TGTGCCAGCAGTATTAGTGGAATAGAGACCCAGTACTTC.

The V and J genes are TRBV5-1 and TRBJ2-5; the match to TRBD2 covers 11 bases. Germline V gives CDR1 SGHRS, CDR2 YFSETQ. V was pared by 4 bases and J by 3 bases, with 5 bases of the junction left unmatched. This CDR3 contains 15 residues. This CDR3 reads CASSPSGLAEETQYF. The DNA of the CDR3 is TGCGCCAGCAGCCCGTCGGGACTAGCGGAAGAGACCCAGTACTTC. The full variable domain, in which reference TRBV5-1 and TRBJ2-5 provide the parts outside the CDR3, is KAGVTQTPRYLIKTRGQQVTLSCSPISGHRSVSWYQQTPGQGLQFLFEYFSETQRNKGNFPGRFSGRQFSNSRSEMNVSTLELGDSALYLCASSPSGLAEETQYFGPGTRLLVL.

CDR3 protein: CASTTYLADTQYF. The CDR3 DNA reads as TGTGCCAGCACCACATATCTAGCAGATACGCAGTATTTT. The chain combines TRBV7-2 with TRBJ2-3; D remains unclear. This CDR3 spans 13 amino acids. In germline, CDR1 is SGHTA, CDR2 FQGNSA. Trimming took 7 bases from V and 4 from J, leaving 12 bases between them. The whole variable domain, remainder taken from reference TRBV7-2 and TRBJ2-3, is GAGVSQSPSNKVTEKGKDVELRCDPISGHTALYWYRQSLGQGLEFLIYFQGNSAPDKSGLPSDRFSAERTGGSVSTLTIQRTQQEDSAVYLCASTTYLADTQYFGPGTRLTVL.

The J gene is TRBJ2-1, the V gene TRBV25-1; D is unclear. The CDR3 covers 13 residues. The germline gives CDR1 MGHDK, CDR2 SYGVNS. Trimming removed 3 bases at V and 4 bases at J, with 7 bases between. This chain's CDR3 is CASSEGRYNEQFF. DNA for the CDR3: TGTGCCAGCAGTGAGGGCAGGTACAATGAGCAGTTCTTC.

This clonotype was detected a few times. CDR3 loop: CASSNLRGTEAFF. The CDR3 DNA follows: TGTGCCAGTAGTAACCTACGCGGGACAGAAGCTTTCTTT. The chain joins TRBV19 to TRBJ1-1; maybe TRBD1 (6 bases). The germline gives CDR1 LNHDA, CDR2 SQIVND (reference sequence). CDR3 length: 13 residues. V was pared by 4 bases and J by 8 bases, with 14 bases between.

This clonotype showed up just a few times. CDR3 coding DNA: TGTGCCAGCAAAGTATATTCCGGGAACACCGGGGAGCTGTTTTTT. Translating gives CASKVYSGNTGELFF. The V call is TRBV27, the J call TRBJ2-2; D unresolved. CDR3 size: 15 residues. With 7 bases removed from V and 1 base from J, the gap between germline ends came to 13 bases. Germline values: CDR1 MNHEY, CDR2 SMNVEV (reference sequence).

A few counts support this clonotype. This chain links TRBV7-3 with TRBJ1-2; no clear D. V lost 1 base, J lost 3 bases, and 9 bases lay in between. Germline CDR1 is SGHTA and CDR2 is FQGTGA. The CDR3 has 14 residues. Here the CDR3 DNA reads TGTGCCAGCAGCTTAAATTCTGGCGACTATGGCTACACCTTC. Translating it yields CASSLNSGDYGYTF.

This chain joins TRBV6-4 and TRBJ2-3; 7 nucleotides match TRBD1. V dropped 3 bases and J dropped 9; count of bases not matched to a gene: 6. The CDR3 is made up of 13 amino acids. Per the germline V gene, CDR1 is MRHNA and CDR2 is SNTAGT. CDR3 bases: TGTGCCAGCAGTGAGGGCAGGGGGACCACGCAGTATTTT. The encoded protein is CASSEGRGTTQYF.

This clonotype was counted between two and nine times. The CDR3 region has the DNA TGCAGTGCTAGTTCGCCAGGAGGTGAAAAACTGTTTTTT. Amino acids: CSASSPGGEKLFF. The chain combines TRBV20-1 with TRBJ1-4; D gene ambiguous. From germline, CDR1 is DFQATT and CDR2 SNEGSKA (reference sequence). There are 13 residues in the CDR3. V lost 3 bases and J lost 7, with 12 bases in between.

This rearrangement joins TRBV21-1 to TRBJ2-1; the table's D call of TRBD1 was not tested on the DNA. TRBV21-1 is assigned pseudogene status. The CDR3 has 16 residues. The CDR3 DNA sequence: TGTGCCAGCAGCCCTCGAGGGGGAATGAGTTGGGATGAGCAGTTCTTC. Translated: CASSPRGGMSWDEQFF.

The chain carries TRBV19 and TRBJ1-1; possible D gene TRBD1, 6 bases. The V end lost 1 base, the J end lost 2 bases, and 14 bases lay between the germline ends. The V gene's germline CDR1 is LNHDA and CDR2 SQIVND (reference sequence). This CDR3 has 16 residues. CDR3 DNA sequence: TGTGCCAGTAGTATAGCACCACAGGGACCCAACACTGAAGCTTTCTTT. It yields the protein CASSIAPQGPNTEAFF.

The genes are TRBV7-6 and TRBJ2-7; D not certain. V was clipped by 5 bases and J by 0 bases, with 5 bases between them. The CDR3 length is 12 residues. Germline V CDR1 and CDR2: SGHVS, FNYEAQ. CDR3 nucleotide sequence: TGTGCCAGCAGCCCCAACTCCTACGAGCAGTACTTC. It yields the protein CASSPNSYEQYF. The complete variable domain, with remaining parts taken from reference TRBV7-6 and TRBJ2-7, reads GAGVSQSPRYKVTKRGQDVALRCDPISGHVSLYWYRQALGQGPEFLTYFNYEAQQDKSGLPNDRFSAERPEGSISTLTIQRTEQRDSAMYRCASSPNSYEQYFGPGTRLTVT.

This clonotype was recorded a few times. J is TRBJ1-5 and V is TRBV20-1; TRBD1 aligns across 7 bases. The CDR3 runs to 12 residues. The V gene's germline CDR1 is DFQATT and CDR2 SNEGSKA (reference sequence). V lost 6 bases and J lost 6; bases outside the gene matches: 5. The CDR3 DNA sequence: TGCAGTGCCAGACAGGGAGGTCAGCCCCAGCATTTT. Translated, it gives CSARQGGQPQHF.

The chain has TRBV7-9 and TRBJ2-5; a possible D gene is TRBD2 (6 bases). The CDR3 runs 14 residues. V was trimmed by 3 bases and J by 10 bases, leaving 18 bases between them. Germline V gene lookup returns CDR1 SEHNR and CDR2 FQNEAQ (reference sequence). The CDR3: CASSLAGREDDQYF. Written as DNA, the CDR3 is TGTGCCAGCAGCTTGGCCGGGAGAGAAGATGACCAGTACTTC.

The chain is built from TRBV7-9 and TRBJ2-2; D remains ambiguous. CDR1 and CDR2 (germline): SEHNR, FQNEAQ (reference sequence). CDR3 size: 12 residues. V lost 6 bases and J lost 8, with 10 bases in between. This chain's CDR3 is CASSYGMGELFF. Written as DNA, the CDR3 is TGTGCCAGCAGTTATGGTATGGGGGAGCTGTTTTTT.